These 10 T cell receptor beta chains originate from one sample sequenced in a study of shared clonotypes between healthy human individuals (dated by TCRdb to the early 2020s). The protocol used for the library was the immunoSEQ multiplex PCR assay. The immuneACCESS repertoire file appears here via TCRdb, limited to in-frame rearrangements. These files lack a portion of the clones; in checked studies, under half of the deficit traces to unresolved V genes, and the cause of the others is not known. For this sample there are around 2,000,000 clones; over 85% appear just once. The ten largest clonotypes hold approximately 0.13% of the sample. The sequenced sample was naive CD4+ T cells sorted from blood. The cell subset or site label corresponds to: CD45RA+ positively selected. Source of these receptors: a man between 18 and 35 years old in good health.

The rearrangement uses TRBV11-3 and TRBJ2-7; D call uncertain. From germline, CDR1 is SGHNT and CDR2 YENEEA. This CDR3 is built from 13 residues. V was clipped by 8 bases and J by 2 bases, with 13 bases between them. CDR3 coding DNA: TGTGCCAGCCCCGAAAGGGCCCCCTACGAGCAGTACTTC. This encodes CASPERAPYEQYF.

V is TRBV7-2 and J is TRBJ2-7; D ambiguous. The CDR3 extends over 14 amino acids. Trimming cost V 2 bases and J 1 base, with 9 bases left between them. Germline values: CDR1 SGHTA, CDR2 FQGNSA. CDR3 in DNA: TGTGCCAGCAGCTTAACCCGTGGTTCCTACGAGCAGTACTTC. Encoded protein: CASSLTRGSYEQYF.

The chain recombines TRBV6-4 with TRBJ2-7; 10 bases are a match to TRBD2. The CDR3 consists of 13 residues. V lost 4 bases to trimming and J lost 9 bases; unmatched junction nucleotides: 6. Germline V gene lookup returns CDR1 MRHNA and CDR2 SNTAGT. The CDR3 region is CASSAEAGGGQYF. CDR3 nucleotide sequence: TGTGCCAGCAGTGCGGAAGCGGGAGGGGGGCAGTACTTC.

The chain is built from TRBV29-1 and TRBJ2-7; 9 bases fit TRBD1. The CDR3 extends over 16 amino acids. Germline values: CDR1 SQVTM, CDR2 ANQGSEA. Trimming cost V 1 base and J 0 bases; bases outside gene matches: 7. The CDR3 loop is CSVEALRDRDSYEQYF. CDR3 nucleotide sequence: TGCAGCGTTGAAGCTCTCCGGGACAGGGACTCCTACGAGCAGTACTTC.

This clone was recorded only once. V usage is TRBV6-1 and J usage is TRBJ1-1, with D unclear. The CDR3 totals 13 residues. The V gene's germline CDR1 is MNHNS and CDR2 SASEGT. V was pared by 7 bases and J by 4 bases, with 13 bases between. CDR3 sequence: CASIPRAFTEAFF. In nucleotides, the CDR3 is TGTGCCAGCATTCCAAGGGCGTTCACTGAAGCTTTCTTT.

The chain uses TRBV10-3 and TRBJ1-3; 9 bases match TRBD1. Germline CDR1 reads ENHRY; CDR2 reads SYGVKD. This CDR3 is 16 amino acids long. J lost 3 bases, V lost 4 bases, and 7 bases had no gene match. The CDR3 DNA sequence: TGTGCCATCAGTGGGAGGACAGGGGAAGTTGGAAACACCATATATTTT. Protein: CAISGRTGEVGNTIYF.

The chain couples TRBV29-1 to TRBJ2-7; D is possibly TRBD2 (5 bases). Trimming removed 7 bases at V and 6 bases at J, with 13 bases between. The CDR3 loop spans 11 amino acids. Germline loops: CDR1 SQVTM, CDR2 ANQGSEA. CDR3 nucleotides: TGCAGCGCCCGGGTCGGAGGCGAGCAGTACTTC. As protein: CSARVGGEQYF.

In regard to this clone: One end of the junction does not line up with germline, which may come from a read error. The CDR3: CASSPKAGVVQETQHF. The CDR3 nucleotides read TGTGCCAGCTCCCCGAAAGCGGGAGTTGTCCAAGAGACCCAGCACTTC. The chain has TRBV18 and TRBJ2-5; 8 bases are a match to TRBD2. Germline V gene data show CDR1 as KGHSH and CDR2 as LQKENI. The CDR3 is 16 amino acids. Together with reference TRBV18 and TRBJ2-5, the CDR3 gives the full variable domain: NAGVMQNPRHLVRRRGQEARLRCSPMKGHSHVYWYRQLPEEGLKFMVYLQKENIIDESGMPKERFSAEFPKEGPSILRIQQVVRGDSAAYFCASSPKAGVVQETQHFGPGTRLLVL.

This chain uses TRBV27 with TRBJ1-5, with 9 bases identical to TRBD1. There are 15 residues in the CDR3. The junction had 6 bases not matched to a gene; V was cut back by 5 bases and J by 4 bases. Germline V lookup: CDR1 MNHEY, CDR2 SMNVEV (reference sequence). The CDR3 bases are TGTGCCAGCAGTCCGAACAGGGGGCCGAATCAGCCCCAGCATTTT. This gives the protein CASSPNRGPNQPQHF.

Of note for this clone: The same CDR3 is also encoded by other DNA sequences in this sample. The rearrangement joins TRBV4-1 to TRBJ1-1; the D is unclear. Germline V gene sequence: CDR1 MGHRA, CDR2 YSYEKL. The length of the CDR3 is 14 residues. V was clipped by 0 bases and J by 1 base, with 6 bases between them. CDR3 coding DNA: TGCGCCAGCAGCCAAGATGGGAGGAACACTGAAGCTTTCTTT. As protein: CASSQDGRNTEAFF.